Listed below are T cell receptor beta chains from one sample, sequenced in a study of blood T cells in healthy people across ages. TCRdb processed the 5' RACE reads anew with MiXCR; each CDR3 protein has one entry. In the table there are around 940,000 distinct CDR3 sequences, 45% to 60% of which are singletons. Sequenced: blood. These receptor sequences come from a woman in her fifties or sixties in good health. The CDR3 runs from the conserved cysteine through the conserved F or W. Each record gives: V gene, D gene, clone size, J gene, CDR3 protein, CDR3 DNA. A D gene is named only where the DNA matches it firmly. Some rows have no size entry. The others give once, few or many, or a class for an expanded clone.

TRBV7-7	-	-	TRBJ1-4	CASSHKLGEKLFF	TGTGCCAGCAGCCACAAATTAGGAGAAAAACTGTTTTTT
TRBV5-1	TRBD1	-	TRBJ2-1	CASSLIQGRTFF	TGCGCCAGCAGCCTAATACAGGGGCGGACGTTCTTC
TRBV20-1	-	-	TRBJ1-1	CSARDGVRGRTEAFF	TGCAGTGCTAGAGATGGGGTCAGGGGTAGGACTGAAGCTTTCTTT
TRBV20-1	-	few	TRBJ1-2	CSTTQGIEGYGYTF	TGCAGTACAACCCAGGGAATTGAGGGCTATGGCTACACCTTC
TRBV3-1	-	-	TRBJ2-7	CASSQDSGTYEQYF	TGTGCCAGCAGCCAAGATAGCGGCACCTACGAGCAGTACTTC
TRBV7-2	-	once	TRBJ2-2	CASGSAGLSTGELFF	TGTGCCAGCGGCTCCGCGGGACTTTCTACCGGGGAGCTGTTTTTT
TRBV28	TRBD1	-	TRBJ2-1	CASSLSGTGVNEQFF	TGTGCCAGCAGTTTGTCCGGGACAGGGGTGAATGAGCAGTTCTTC
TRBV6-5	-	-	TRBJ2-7	CASSYSMQPYEQYF	TGTGCCAGCAGTTACTCGATGCAGCCCTACGAGCAGTACTTC
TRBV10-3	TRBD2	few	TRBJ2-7	CAISERSSGTTYEQYF	TGTGCCATCAGTGAGAGGTCTAGCGGGACAACCTACGAGCAGTACTTC
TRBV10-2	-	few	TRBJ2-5	CASALLSRSDQETQYF	TGCGCCAGCGCACTCCTTTCCAGATCAGATCAAGAGACCCAGTACTTC
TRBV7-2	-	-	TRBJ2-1	CASSFGFGGYNEQFF	TGTGCCAGCAGCTTTGGCTTTGGAGGCTACAATGAGCAGTTCTTC
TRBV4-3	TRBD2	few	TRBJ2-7	CASSHWTSGKNEQYF	TGCGCCAGCAGCCACTGGACTAGCGGGAAAAACGAGCAGTACTTC